This TCR beta chain is drawn from a study of blood T cell repertoires in COVID-19. Across the study: T cells, B-cell-depleted T cells, or PBMCs provided the cDNA or gDNA that served as material.

V dropped 0 bases and J dropped 6 bases, with 15 bases sitting between them. Germline-derived CDR1 and CDR2 are GTSNPN and SVGIG (reference sequence). The CDR3 runs 15 residues. Per the authors' pipeline: Reference gene primer amplification gave estimated nucleated cell counts. Sequencing was performed with immunoSEQ multiplex PCR; in TCRdb, only in-frame clones are kept and a portion is missing. V, J and clone size derive from that table, while D and trimming were established from the DNA sequence. The table records about 270,000 clones, about 90% of them present only once. This TCR came from a woman in her forties or fifties with acute or convalescent COVID-19. Sequencing was carried out using peripheral blood. The chain carries TRBV30 and TRBJ1-5; D gene ambiguous. For the CDR3, the DNA is TGTGCCTGGAGTGTACGAGGGTTTTACGGTCAGCCCCAGCATTTT. Encoded protein: CAWSVRGFYGQPQHF.